Listed below are T cell receptor beta chains from one sample, sequenced in a study of T cell responses to AZD1222 COVID-19 vaccine. Method: immunoSEQ multiplex PCR; TCRdb's copy keeps in-frame clones and lacks some. The sample table sets out some 150,000 clones. Sequenced sample: peripheral blood. The origin of the receptors is an adult in good health. The CDR3 runs from the conserved cysteine through the conserved F or W. D genes are given only for firm matches.

>TRBV19|TRBD2|TRBJ2-1
TGTGCCAGCACGGGACTAGCGGGGGGGCCCTCCTACAATGAGCAGTTCTTC
CASTGLAGGPSYNEQFF
>TRBV6-5|TRBD1|TRBJ1-1
TGTGCCAGCAGGTCGACAGGGAGCACTGAAGCTTTCTTT
CASRSTGSTEAFF
>TRBV6-6|NA|TRBJ1-3
TGTGCCAGCAGTTTTATCAGCTCTGGAAACACCATATATTTT
CASSFISSGNTIYF
>TRBV5-6|NA|TRBJ1-1
TGTGCCAGCAGCAAATACCAGGGTTATGGGACTGAAGCTTTCTTT
CASSKYQGYGTEAFF
>TRBV7-2|NA|TRBJ1-2
TGTGCCAGCAGCCCGTGGACGGCCCTGGGAGGCTACACCTTC
CASSPWTALGGYTF
>TRBV11-2|NA|TRBJ1-1
TGTGCCAGCAGCTTAGTTCGGGGGGCGACGGCTGAAGCTTTCTTT
CASSLVRGATAEAFF
>TRBV19|TRBD1|TRBJ2-3
TGTGCCAGTAGTATGGACAGGGACCTTAGCACAGATACGCAGTATTTT
CASSMDRDLSTDTQYF
>TRBV12-3/TRBV12-4|NA|TRBJ1-6
TGTGCCAGCAGTTTCACAGGGAATTCACCCCTCCACTTT
CASSFTGNSPLHF
>TRBV12-5|NA|TRBJ2-5
TGTGCTAGTGCCCCACCGAGCGGGCCCGAAGAGACCCAGTACTTC
CASAPPSGPEETQYF
>TRBV7-7|TRBD2|TRBJ2-1
TGTGCCAGCAGCCCTAGCGGGGCGCTGGGGAATGAGCAGTTCTTC
CASSPSGALGNEQFF
>TRBV7-9|TRBD2|TRBJ2-7
TGTGCCAGCAGCTTAGTCCTAGCGGGGTTCAACGAGCAGTACTTC
CASSLVLAGFNEQYF
>TRBV5-4|NA|TRBJ2-2
TGTGCCAGCAGCCGGGACTTAGGGGGGAACACCGGGGAGCTGTTTTTT
CASSRDLGGNTGELFF
>TRBV28|NA|TRBJ2-7
TGTGCCAGCAGTTTATCCTTGTCCTACGAGCAGTACTTC
CASSLSLSYEQYF
>TRBV27|NA|TRBJ2-7
TGTGCCAGCAGTTTATACGGACCGGACGAGCAGTACTTC
CASSLYGPDEQYF
>TRBV2|NA|TRBJ1-6
TGTGCCAGCAGTGGGGAGCGACGTAATTCACCCCTCCACTTT
CASSGERRNSPLHF
>TRBV2|NA|TRBJ1-1
TGTGCCAGCAGTGGAGGTGGCAGGGGCCTTTTGAACACTGAAGCTTTCTTT
CASSGGGRGLLNTEAFF
>TRBV5-6|NA|TRBJ1-2
TGTGCCAGCACCCGACGGATGGGGGGCTACACCTTC
CASTRRMGGYTF
>TRBV7-2|NA|TRBJ1-3
TGTGCCAGCAGCTTAGGGGCAGGGTCTGGAAACACCATATATTTT
CASSLGAGSGNTIYF
>TRBV15|NA|TRBJ2-2
TGTGCCACCGGGAGGGGGGTCGGGGAGCTGTTTTTT
CATGRGVGELFF
>TRBV5-1|NA|TRBJ2-5
TGCGCCAGCAGCTTGGGGTTTCAGGGATCGGAGACCCAGTACTTC
CASSLGFQGSETQYF
>TRBV19|TRBD1|TRBJ2-7
TGTGCCAGTAGTATAAGGGACAGTTCCTACGAGCAGTACTTC
CASSIRDSSYEQYF